Given below is one T cell receptor beta chain in context. This record comes from a study of memory CD4+ T cells and cytomegalovirus serostatus. Study-wide context: This sample comes from healthy Belgian adults, fewer than ten CMV seropositive, 24 seronegative.

TCRdb's copy holds only in-frame clones and misses some; the assay was immunoSEQ multiplex PCR. The table shows roughly 60,000 clones, with 80% to 85% occurring only once. The sort gate was single viable CD3+CD4+CD8-CD45RO+ cells for memory CD4+ T cells. CD4+ T cells were isolated by positive magnetic selection. The sample consisted of memory CD4+ T cells from blood. This clonotype was sampled from an adult in good health and CMV-seronegative.

CDR3 DNA: TGTGCCAGCACCCGTTTGGGACAGGGGACAATCTCTGGGGCCAACGTCCTGACTTTC. It is translated as CASTRLGQGTISGANVLTF. This rearrangement joins TRBV28 to TRBJ2-6; TRBD1 matches 10 bases. Germline trimming cut 7 bases from V and 0 bases from J; bases unmatched to any gene: 12. CDR3 length equals 19 residues. Germline V CDR1 and CDR2: MDHEN, SYDVKM.